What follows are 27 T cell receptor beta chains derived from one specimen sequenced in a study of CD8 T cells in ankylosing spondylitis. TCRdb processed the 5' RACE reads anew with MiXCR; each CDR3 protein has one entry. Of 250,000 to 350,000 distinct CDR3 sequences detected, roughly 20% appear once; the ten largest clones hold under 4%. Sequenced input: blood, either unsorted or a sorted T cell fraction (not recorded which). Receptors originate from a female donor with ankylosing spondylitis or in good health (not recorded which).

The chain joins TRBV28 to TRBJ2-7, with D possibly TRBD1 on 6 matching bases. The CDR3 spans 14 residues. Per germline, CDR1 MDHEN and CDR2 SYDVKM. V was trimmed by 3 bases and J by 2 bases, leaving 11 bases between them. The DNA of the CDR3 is TGTGCCAGCAGTTTTAAGGACAGTACCTACGAGCAGTACTTC. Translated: CASSFKDSTYEQYF.

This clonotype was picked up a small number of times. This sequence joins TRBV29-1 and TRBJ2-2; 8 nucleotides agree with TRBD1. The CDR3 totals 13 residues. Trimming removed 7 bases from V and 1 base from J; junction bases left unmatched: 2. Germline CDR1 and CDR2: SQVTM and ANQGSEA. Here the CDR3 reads CSGGTGNTGELFF. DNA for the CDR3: TGCAGCGGGGGGACAGGGAACACCGGGGAGCTGTTTTTT.

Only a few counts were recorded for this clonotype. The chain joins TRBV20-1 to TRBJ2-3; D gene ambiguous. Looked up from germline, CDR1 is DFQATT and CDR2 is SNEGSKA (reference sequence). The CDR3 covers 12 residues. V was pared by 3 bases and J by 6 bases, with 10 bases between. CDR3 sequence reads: CSASASRDTQYF. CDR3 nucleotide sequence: TGCAGTGCTAGCGCCAGTCGGGATACGCAGTATTTT.

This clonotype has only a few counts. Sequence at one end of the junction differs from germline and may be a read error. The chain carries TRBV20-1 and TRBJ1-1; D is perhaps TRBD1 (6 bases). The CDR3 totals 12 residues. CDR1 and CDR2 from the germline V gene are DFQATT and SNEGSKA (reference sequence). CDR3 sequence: CTNRAVGTEAFF. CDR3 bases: TGTACAAACAGGGCGGTGGGCACTGAAGCTTTCTTT.

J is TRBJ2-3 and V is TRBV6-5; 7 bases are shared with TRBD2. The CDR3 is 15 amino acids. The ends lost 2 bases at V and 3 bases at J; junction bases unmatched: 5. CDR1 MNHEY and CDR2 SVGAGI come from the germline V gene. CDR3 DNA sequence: TGTGCCAGCAGTTACCCGGCTAGCGGAACAGATACGCAGTATTTT. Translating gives CASSYPASGTDTQYF.

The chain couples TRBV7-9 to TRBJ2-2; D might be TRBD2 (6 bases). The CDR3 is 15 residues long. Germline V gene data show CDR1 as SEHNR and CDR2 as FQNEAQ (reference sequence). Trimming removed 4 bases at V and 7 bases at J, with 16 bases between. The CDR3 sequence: CASSSPSSAGGELFF. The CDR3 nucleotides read TGTGCCAGCAGCTCCCCATCTAGCGCCGGCGGGGAGCTGTTTTTT.

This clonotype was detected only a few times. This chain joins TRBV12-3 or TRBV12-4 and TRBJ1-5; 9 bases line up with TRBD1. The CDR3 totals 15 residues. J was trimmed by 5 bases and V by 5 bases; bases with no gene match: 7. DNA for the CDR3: TGTGCCAGCAGTAGCACAGGGGGCTCGGATCAGCCCCAGCATTTT. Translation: CASSSTGGSDQPQHF.

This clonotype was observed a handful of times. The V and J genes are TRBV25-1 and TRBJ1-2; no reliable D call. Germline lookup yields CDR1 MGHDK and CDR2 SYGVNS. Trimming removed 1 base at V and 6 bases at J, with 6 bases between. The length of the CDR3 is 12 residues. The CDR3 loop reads CASSEWENGYTF. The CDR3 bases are TGTGCCAGCAGTGAATGGGAGAATGGCTACACCTTC.

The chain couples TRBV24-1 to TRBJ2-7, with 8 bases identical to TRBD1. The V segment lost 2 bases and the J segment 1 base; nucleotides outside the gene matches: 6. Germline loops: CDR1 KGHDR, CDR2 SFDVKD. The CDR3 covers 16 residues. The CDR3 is CATSDSHRGTSYEQYF. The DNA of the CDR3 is TGTGCCACCAGTGATTCTCACAGGGGGACTTCCTACGAGCAGTACTTC.

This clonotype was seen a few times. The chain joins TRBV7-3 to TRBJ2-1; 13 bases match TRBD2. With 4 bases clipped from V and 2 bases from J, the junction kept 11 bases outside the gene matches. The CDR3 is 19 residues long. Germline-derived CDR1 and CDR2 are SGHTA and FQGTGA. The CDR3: CASSSGLAGASVAYNEQFF. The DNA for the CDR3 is TGTGCCAGCAGCTCCGGACTAGCGGGAGCCTCGGTCGCCTACAATGAGCAGTTCTTC.

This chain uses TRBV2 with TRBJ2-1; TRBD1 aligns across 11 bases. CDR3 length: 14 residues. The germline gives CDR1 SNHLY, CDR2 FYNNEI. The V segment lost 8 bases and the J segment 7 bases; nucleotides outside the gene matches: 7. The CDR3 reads CASARDRGSNEQFF. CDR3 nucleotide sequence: TGTGCCAGCGCTCGGGACAGGGGGTCGAATGAGCAGTTCTTC.

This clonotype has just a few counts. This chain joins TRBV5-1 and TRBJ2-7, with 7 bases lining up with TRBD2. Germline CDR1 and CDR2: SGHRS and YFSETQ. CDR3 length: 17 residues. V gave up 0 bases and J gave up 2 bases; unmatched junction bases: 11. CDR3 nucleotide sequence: TGCGCCAGCAGCTTGGAAAGGCGCCGGGAGGTCCCCTACGAGCAGTACTTC. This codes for CASSLERRREVPYEQYF.

The CDR3 sequence: CAWRGTSGSDTQYF. DNA for the CDR3: TGTGCCTGGAGAGGGACTAGCGGGAGTGATACGCAGTATTTT. This chain links TRBV30 with TRBJ2-3, with 14 bases that match TRBD2. Germline values: CDR1 GTSNPN, CDR2 SVGIG (reference sequence). The CDR3 totals 14 residues. The V and J ends lost 3 bases and 6 bases, in that order; junction bases with no gene match: 2.

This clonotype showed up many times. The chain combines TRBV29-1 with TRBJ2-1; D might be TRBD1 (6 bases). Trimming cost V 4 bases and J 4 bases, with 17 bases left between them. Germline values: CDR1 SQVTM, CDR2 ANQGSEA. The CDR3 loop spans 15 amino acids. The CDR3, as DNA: TGCAGCGTTGTTACGGCCAGGGGCTGGTACAATGAGCAGTTCTTC. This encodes CSVVTARGWYNEQFF.

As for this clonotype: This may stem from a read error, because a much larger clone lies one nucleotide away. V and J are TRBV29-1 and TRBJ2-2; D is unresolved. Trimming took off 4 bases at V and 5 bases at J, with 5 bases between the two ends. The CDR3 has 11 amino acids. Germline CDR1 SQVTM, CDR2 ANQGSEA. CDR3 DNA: TGCAGCGTTGTCAGAACCGGGGAGCTGTTTTTT. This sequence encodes CSVVRTGELFF.

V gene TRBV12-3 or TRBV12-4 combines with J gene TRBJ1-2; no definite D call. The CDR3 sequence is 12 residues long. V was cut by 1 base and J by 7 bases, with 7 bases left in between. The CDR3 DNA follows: TGTGCCAGCAGTTTAGGAGTAAGTGGCTACACCTTC. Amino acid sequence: CASSLGVSGYTF.

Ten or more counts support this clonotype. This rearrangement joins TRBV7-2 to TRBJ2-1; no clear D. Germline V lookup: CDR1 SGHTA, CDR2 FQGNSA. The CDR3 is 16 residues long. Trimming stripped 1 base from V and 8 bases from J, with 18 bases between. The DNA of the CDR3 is TGTGCCAGCAGCTTAGGCCGCCCCCGGTCGGAGCATGAGCAGTTCTTC. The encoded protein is CASSLGRPRSEHEQFF.

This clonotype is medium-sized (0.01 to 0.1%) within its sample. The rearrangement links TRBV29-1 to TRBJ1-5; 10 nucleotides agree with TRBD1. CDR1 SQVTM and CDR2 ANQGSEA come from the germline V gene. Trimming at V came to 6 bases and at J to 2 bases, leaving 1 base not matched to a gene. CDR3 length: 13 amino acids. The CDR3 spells CSVGTGGNQPQHF. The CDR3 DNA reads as TGCAGCGTCGGGACAGGGGGCAATCAGCCCCAGCATTTT.

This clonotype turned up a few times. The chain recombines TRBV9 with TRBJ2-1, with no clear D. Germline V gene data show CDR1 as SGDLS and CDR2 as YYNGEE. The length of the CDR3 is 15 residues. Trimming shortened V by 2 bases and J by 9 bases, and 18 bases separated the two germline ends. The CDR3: CASSVLSAGVGEQFF. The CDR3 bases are TGTGCCAGCAGCGTTCTATCGGCTGGGGTTGGTGAGCAGTTCTTC.

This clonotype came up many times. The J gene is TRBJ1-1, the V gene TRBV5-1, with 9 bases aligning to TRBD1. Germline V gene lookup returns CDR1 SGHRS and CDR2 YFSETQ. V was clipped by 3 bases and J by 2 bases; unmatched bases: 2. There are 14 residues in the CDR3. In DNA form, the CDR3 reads TGCGCCAGCAGCTCGGACAGGGGTAACACTGAAGCTTTCTTT. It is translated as CASSSDRGNTEAFF.

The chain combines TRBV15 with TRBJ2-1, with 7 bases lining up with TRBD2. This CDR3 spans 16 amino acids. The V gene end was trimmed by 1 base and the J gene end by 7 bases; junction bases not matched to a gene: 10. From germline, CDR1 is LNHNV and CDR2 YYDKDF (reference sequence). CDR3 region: CATSRGVGAGWNEQFF. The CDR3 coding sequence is TGTGCCACCAGCAGAGGAGTCGGAGCGGGATGGAATGAGCAGTTCTTC.

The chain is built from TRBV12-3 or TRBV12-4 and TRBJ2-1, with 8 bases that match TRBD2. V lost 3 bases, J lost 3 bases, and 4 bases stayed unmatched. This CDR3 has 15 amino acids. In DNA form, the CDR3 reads TGTGCCAGCAGTTTCCGGGAGGGCCTCTACAATGAGCAGTTCTTC. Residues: CASSFREGLYNEQFF.

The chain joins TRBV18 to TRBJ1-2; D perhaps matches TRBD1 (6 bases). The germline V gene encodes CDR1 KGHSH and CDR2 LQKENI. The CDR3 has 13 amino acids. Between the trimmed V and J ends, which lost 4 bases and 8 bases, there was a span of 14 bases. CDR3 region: CASSLTGREGYTF. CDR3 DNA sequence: TGTGCCAGCTCACTGACAGGAAGGGAAGGCTACACCTTC.

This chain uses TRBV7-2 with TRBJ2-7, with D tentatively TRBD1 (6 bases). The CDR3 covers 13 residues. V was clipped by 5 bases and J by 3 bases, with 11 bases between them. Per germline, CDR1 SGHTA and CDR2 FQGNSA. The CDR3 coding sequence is TGTGCCAGCAGCCCCCTCAGGGGCTACGAGCAGTACTTC. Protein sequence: CASSPLRGYEQYF. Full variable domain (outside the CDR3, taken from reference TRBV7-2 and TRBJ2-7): GAGVSQSPSNKVTEKGKDVELRCDPISGHTALYWYRQSLGQGLEFLIYFQGNSAPDKSGLPSDRFSAERTGGSVSTLTIQRTQQEDSAVYLCASSPLRGYEQYFGPGTRLTVT.

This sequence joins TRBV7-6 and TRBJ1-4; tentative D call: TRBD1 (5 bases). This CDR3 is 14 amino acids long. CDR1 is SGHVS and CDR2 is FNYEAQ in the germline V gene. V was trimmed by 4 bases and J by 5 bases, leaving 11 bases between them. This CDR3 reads CASSSGTANEKLFF. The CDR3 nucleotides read TGTGCCAGCAGCTCCGGGACCGCAAATGAAAAACTGTTTTTT.

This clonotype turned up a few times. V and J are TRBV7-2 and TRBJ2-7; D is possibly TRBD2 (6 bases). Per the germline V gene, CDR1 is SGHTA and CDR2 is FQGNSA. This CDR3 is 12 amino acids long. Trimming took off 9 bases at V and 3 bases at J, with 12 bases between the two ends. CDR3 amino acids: CASRDSRYEQYF. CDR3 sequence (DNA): TGTGCCAGTCGGGACTCACGCTACGAGCAGTACTTC.

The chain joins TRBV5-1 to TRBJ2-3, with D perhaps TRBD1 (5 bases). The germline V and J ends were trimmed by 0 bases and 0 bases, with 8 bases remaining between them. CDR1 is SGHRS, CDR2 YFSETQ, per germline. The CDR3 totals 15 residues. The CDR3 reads CASSLAWTSTDTQYF. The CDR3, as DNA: TGCGCCAGCAGCTTGGCATGGACAAGCACAGATACGCAGTATTTT.